The 4 T cell receptor beta chains below all came from one sample that was sequenced in a study of vaccination effects on CD4 cells after COVID-19. A 10-day culture period preceded the isolation of CD4+ T cells. All participants had two doses of either the BNT162b2 or mRNA-1273 vaccine. These TCRs' antigens remain unknown. The method was immunoSEQ multiplex PCR; TCRdb's version includes in-frame clones alone and lacks a portion of them. Here the sample spans about 66,000 clones, around 85% being singletons. The sample consisted of CD4+ T cells from PBMCs cultured without peptide, taken after COVID-19 vaccination. The receptors were gathered from a human donor who received a COVID-19 vaccine.

The chain has TRBV11-3 and TRBJ2-1; D is possibly TRBD1 (6 bases). V dropped 5 bases and J dropped 6 bases, with 11 bases sitting between them. Germline V lookup: CDR1 SGHNT, CDR2 YENEEA. The CDR3 totals 13 residues. This CDR3 reads CASSTDSFNEQFF. The CDR3 nucleotides are TGTGCCAGCAGCACGGACAGCTTCAATGAGCAGTTCTTC.

This chain connects TRBV4-1 to TRBJ2-2, with D uncertain. The CDR3 has 13 residues. With 1 base removed from V and 7 bases from J, the gap between germline ends came to 7 bases. Germline CDR1 reads MGHRA; CDR2 reads YSYEKL. Here the CDR3 reads CASSQGGGGELFF. The CDR3 DNA sequence: TGCGCCAGCAGCCAAGGAGGCGGCGGGGAGCTGTTTTTT.

The rearrangement links TRBV6-5 to TRBJ2-3, with a possible D match to TRBD2 (5 bases). The CDR3 sequence is 16 residues long. Germline values: CDR1 MNHEY, CDR2 SVGAGI. V lost 1 base, J lost 0 bases, and 11 bases lay in between. CDR3 sequence (DNA): TGTGCCAGCAGTTACTGGAGGAGCACTAGCACAGATACGCAGTATTTT. Amino acid sequence: CASSYWRSTSTDTQYF.

The chain links TRBV7-3 to TRBJ2-2, with TRBD1 matching 8 bases. The CDR3 spans 16 residues. In germline, CDR1 is SGHTA, CDR2 FQGTGA. After removal of 5 bases from V and 3 bases from J, the junction contained 8 bases not matched to a gene. In DNA form, the CDR3 reads TGTGCCAGCAGCCCTCAGGACAGGGCTTACACCGGGGAGCTGTTTTTT. It specifies CASSPQDRAYTGELFF.